One sample yielded the 5 T cell receptor beta chains listed below, sequenced in a study of cytomegalovirus exposure and HLA in healthy donors (dated by TCRdb to about 2017). The protocol used for the library was the immunoSEQ multiplex PCR assay. For the multiplex PCR, a mixture combining 60 forward primers for TCR Vbeta segments and 13 reverse primers for TCR Jbeta segments was used. Held by TCRdb, this immuneACCESS table contains in-frame sequences only and omits some clones. Under half of the omission traces to an unresolved V gene where checked; the cause of the rest is unknown. Here the sample has 150,000 to 200,000 clones; 87% occur a single time. The leading ten clones occupy over 0.2% of the sample. Sequencing was carried out using PBMCs. The receptors stem from a girl under two years old in good health and CMV-seronegative.

The gene calls are TRBV5-1 and TRBJ1-4, with a tentative D call TRBD1 (5 bases). Germline CDR1 is SGHRS and CDR2 is YFSETQ. Between the trimmed V and J ends, which lost 1 base and 5 bases, there was a span of 15 bases. This CDR3 region has 16 residues. This CDR3 reads CASSLYAHRGNEKLFF. The CDR3 nucleotides are TGCGCCAGCAGCTTGTACGCCCACCGGGGGAATGAAAAACTGTTTTTT.

The rearrangement uses TRBV29-1 and TRBJ1-1; tentatively, D is TRBD1 (5 bases). This CDR3 region has 13 residues. Between the trimmed V and J ends, which lost 5 bases and 1 base, there was a span of 11 bases. Per the germline V gene, CDR1 is SQVTM and CDR2 is ANQGSEA. The CDR3: CSVLGRANTEAFF. CDR3 bases: TGCAGCGTTTTGGGCAGGGCGAACACTGAAGCTTTCTTT.

V usage is TRBV15 and J usage is TRBJ2-6, with 8 bases aligning to TRBD2. Trimming removed 1 base from V and 4 bases from J; junction bases left unmatched: 15. The CDR3 covers 20 residues. Germline V gene data show CDR1 as LNHNV and CDR2 as YYDKDF (reference sequence). The DNA of the CDR3 is TGTGCCACCAGCAGAGGGACGGGAGGGCCGGAGACTTACGGGGCCAACGTCCTGACTTTC. It codes for CATSRGTGGPETYGANVLTF. The full variable domain, with the rest looked up from reference TRBV15 and TRBJ2-6, is DAMVIQNPRYQVTQFGKPVTLSCSQTLNHNVMYWYQQKSSQAPKLLFHYYDKDFNNEADTPDNFQSRRPNTSFCFLDIRSPGLGDTAMYLCATSRGTGGPETYGANVLTFGAGSRLTVL.

The chain uses TRBV18 and TRBJ1-2; 7 nucleotides agree with TRBD1. Germline V gene data show CDR1 as KGHSH and CDR2 as LQKENI. This CDR3 is 16 amino acids long. With V trimmed by 0 bases and J by 4 bases, 8 bases remained unmatched. DNA of the CDR3: TGTGCCAGCTCACCACCGAGCGTGGACAGGTCCTATGGCTACACCTTC. Its protein is CASSPPSVDRSYGYTF.

This chain connects TRBV4-2 to TRBJ1-2; D call uncertain. CDR1 and CDR2 from the germline V gene are LGHNA and YNFKEQ. V was trimmed by 4 bases and J by 8 bases, leaving 11 bases between them. The CDR3 loop spans 12 amino acids. In DNA form, the CDR3 reads TGTGCCAGCAGCCCCAACAAGGAGGGCTACACCTTC. Translated, it gives CASSPNKEGYTF.